These 28 T cell receptor beta chains share one sample of origin, sequenced in a study of T cell repertoires in cytomegalovirus infection (dated by TCRdb to about 2019). Sequenced using an Illumina HiSeq 1500. The public reads were reprocessed in TCRdb via fastp at Q25 and MiXCR, keeping in-frame beta chains. Each record represents a unique CDR3 protein, reported with the most common genes and DNA among its rows. The sample includes some 700,000 distinct CDR3 sequences, with 35% observed a single time. The ten largest clones capture around 2.8% of the sample. The specimen was PBMCs. These receptor sequences come from a human donor in good health (CMV status not recorded). Some clones in this sample may be carry-over from other donors' samples.

This clonotype was seen repeatedly, ten times or more. The gene calls are TRBV6-5 and TRBJ1-1; possible D gene TRBD1, 5 bases. CDR3 length: 13 amino acids. Trimming removed 2 bases from V and 4 bases from J, with 8 bases in between. Germline V CDR1 and CDR2: MNHEY, SVGAGI. CDR3 in DNA: TGTGCCAGCAGTTACGGTAGGGGCACTGAAGCTTTCTTT. Protein: CASSYGRGTEAFF.

DNA for the CDR3: TGTGCCAGCGGGAAGAGTACAGATACGCAGTATTTT. Translation: CASGKSTDTQYF. The chain joins TRBV7-9 to TRBJ2-3; no firm D call. Germline CDR1 SEHNR, CDR2 FQNEAQ (reference sequence). This CDR3 is built from 12 residues. V was trimmed by 8 bases and J by 3 bases, leaving 9 bases between them.

This clonotype came up once. This chain connects TRBV3-1 to TRBJ1-1, with 8 bases aligning to TRBD1. This CDR3 spans 14 amino acids. In germline, CDR1 is LGHDT, CDR2 YNNKEL (reference sequence). The ends lost 1 base at V and 7 bases at J; junction bases unmatched: 5. The CDR3 DNA reads as TGTGCCAGCAGCCAAGGGACAGGGTCGAGTGAAGCTTTCTTT. Translating it yields CASSQGTGSSEAFF.

With regard to this clonotype: Germline is not matched at one junction end, which may reflect a read error. The chain uses TRBV20-1 and TRBJ2-7; the D gene is possibly TRBD2 (7 bases). Germline-derived CDR1 and CDR2 are DFQATT and SNEGSKA (reference sequence). CDR3 size: 13 residues. As DNA, the CDR3 is TGCAGTGCTCTAGCGGACAGCTCCTACGAGCATTACTTC. This sequence encodes CSALADSSYEHYF.

The rearrangement joins TRBV2 to TRBJ2-2; 8 nucleotides match TRBD1. Germline V lookup: CDR1 SNHLY, CDR2 FYNNEI. Trimming took 5 bases from V and 0 from J; bases not matched to a gene: 2. The CDR3 has 15 amino acids. The CDR3 protein is CASSRQGPNTGELFF. The CDR3, as DNA: TGTGCCAGCAGTCGACAGGGGCCGAACACCGGGGAGCTGTTTTTT.

The chain joins TRBV10-3 to TRBJ1-3, with D possibly TRBD1 on 6 matching bases. The CDR3 length is 16 residues. From germline, CDR1 is ENHRY and CDR2 SYGVKD. Trimming shortened V by 7 bases and J by 0 bases, and 16 bases separated the two germline ends. In nucleotides, the CDR3 is TGTGCCATCACCGAGAGGGGGTTAATCTCTGGAAACACCATATATTTT. This translates into CAITERGLISGNTIYF.

The chain couples TRBV27 to TRBJ2-7; no reliable D call. The germline gives CDR1 MNHEY, CDR2 SMNVEV (reference sequence). The CDR3 covers 11 residues. V lost 11 bases to trimming and J lost 0 bases, with 8 bases between them. CDR3 DNA: TGTGCCCCCCCCCCCTCCTACGAGCAGTACTTC. Translated, it gives CAPPPSYEQYF.

Of note for this clonotype: The conserved final phenylalanine or tryptophan is absent from the CDR3, which likely points to a read error. The gene calls are TRBV6-2 or TRBV6-3 and TRBJ2-5, with 10 bases fitting TRBD2. The CDR3 is made up of 16 amino acids. The V gene's germline CDR1 is MNHEY and CDR2 SVGEGT. After removal of 2 bases from V and 5 bases from J, the junction contained 8 bases not matched to a gene. In nucleotides, the CDR3 is TGTGCCAGCAGTTACCCTAGCGGGAGTTTTAGCGAGACCCAGTACGTC. This translates into CASSYPSGSFSETQYV.

This clonotype was picked up a small number of times. This chain joins TRBV11-2 and TRBJ2-3; possibly TRBD2 for D (7 bases). From germline, CDR1 is SGHAT and CDR2 FQNNGV. This CDR3 contains 12 residues. V was trimmed by 7 bases and J by 3 bases, leaving 8 bases between them. Here the CDR3 reads CASKGGTDTQYF. CDR3 in DNA: TGTGCCAGCAAGGGGGGGACAGATACGCAGTATTTT.

The chain employs TRBV6-6 and TRBJ2-1, with a weak D call TRBD1 (6 bases). This CDR3 contains 16 residues. Germline assignment: CDR1 MNHNY and CDR2 SVGAGI (reference sequence). Trimming took 5 bases from V and 4 from J, leaving 18 bases between them. The DNA of the CDR3 is TGTGCCAGCAGTCTCACCGGGACACCTACTTACAATGAGCAGTTCTTC. Protein product: CASSLTGTPTYNEQFF.

The chain employs TRBV6-8 and TRBJ2-7; TRBD2 agrees at 10 bases. J lost 3 bases, V lost 6 bases, and 8 bases had no gene match. CDR1 is MNHGY and CDR2 is SAAAGT in the germline V gene. The CDR3 runs to 15 residues. This CDR3 reads CASRATPSGSYEQYF. The DNA of the CDR3 is TGTGCCAGCAGAGCAACCCCTAGCGGGAGCTACGAGCAGTACTTC.

This chain links TRBV7-2 with TRBJ2-7; 12 positions match TRBD2. In germline, CDR1 is SGHTA, CDR2 FQGNSA. J lost 4 bases, V lost 3 bases, and 4 bases had no gene match. CDR3 length: 15 amino acids. The chain's CDR3 is CASSFGLAGFYEQYF. DNA for the CDR3: TGTGCCAGCAGCTTCGGACTAGCGGGATTTTACGAGCAGTACTTC.

The V call is TRBV20-1, the J call TRBJ2-1; D possibly corresponds to TRBD2 (6 bases). Germline V gene lookup returns CDR1 DFQATT and CDR2 SNEGSKA (reference sequence). The V end lost 3 bases, the J end lost 5 bases, and 11 bases lay between the germline ends. This CDR3 is built from 13 residues. CDR3 residues: CSARRGLHNEQFF. CDR3 nucleotide sequence: TGCAGTGCTAGGAGGGGACTTCACAATGAGCAGTTCTTC.

The chain carries TRBV30 and TRBJ1-1; D gene uncertain. This CDR3 has 18 residues. Germline V gives CDR1 GTSNPN, CDR2 SVGIG (reference sequence). Trimming took 0 bases from V and 5 from J, leaving 25 bases between them. As DNA, the CDR3 is TGTGCCTGGAGTGTTGGATTGTTTGGCCCGGGGATTTTGACTGAAGCTTTCTTT. Translated, it gives CAWSVGLFGPGILTEAFF.

CDR3 loop: CASKYTGVQETQYF. DNA of the CDR3: TGTGCCAGCAAATATACAGGTGTCCAAGAGACCCAGTACTTC. V is TRBV2 and J is TRBJ2-5; D is possibly TRBD1 (5 bases). This CDR3 contains 14 residues. The V and J ends lost 7 bases and 1 base respectively, with 13 bases between them. Germline CDR1 SNHLY, CDR2 FYNNEI.

This clonotype was detected many times. This rearrangement joins TRBV7-2 to TRBJ2-1; 12 nucleotides match TRBD2. Germline V lookup: CDR1 SGHTA, CDR2 FQGNSA. V lost 6 bases, J lost 8 bases, and 8 bases stayed unmatched. This CDR3 has 15 amino acids. The DNA for the CDR3 is TGTGCCAGCAGAAAACAAAGGACTAGCGGGGATGAGCAGTTCTTC. This gives the protein CASRKQRTSGDEQFF.

This clonotype has only a few counts. This sequence joins TRBV27 and TRBJ2-3; D is undetermined. CDR1 is MNHEY, CDR2 SMNVEV, per germline (reference sequence). The CDR3 has 14 residues. V lost 5 bases to trimming and J lost 0 bases, with 9 bases between them. The chain's CDR3 is CASSRPLSTDTQYF. The CDR3 DNA sequence: TGTGCCAGCAGTCGCCCGTTGAGCACAGATACGCAGTATTTT.

The chain is built from TRBV27 and TRBJ2-3; 10 bases line up with TRBD1. J was trimmed by 3 bases and V by 5 bases; bases with no gene match: 5. The CDR3 is made up of 15 amino acids. Germline values: CDR1 MNHEY, CDR2 SMNVEV (reference sequence). The chain's CDR3 is CASSTRTGGTDTQYF. DNA for the CDR3: TGTGCCAGCAGTACGAGGACAGGGGGGACAGATACGCAGTATTTT.

The rearrangement links TRBV2 to TRBJ1-5; TRBD1 is a possible D gene (6 bases). V was clipped by 6 bases and J by 4 bases, with 16 bases between them. The CDR3 runs to 15 residues. Germline V gene sequence: CDR1 SNHLY, CDR2 FYNNEI. For the CDR3, the DNA is TGTGCCAGCAGAAGCGTCGGGGGCCGGAATCAGCCCCAGCATTTT. Its protein product is CASRSVGGRNQPQHF.

The J gene is TRBJ1-5, the V gene TRBV7-9; D is uncertain. The CDR3 length is 15 residues. Germline assignment: CDR1 SEHNR and CDR2 FQNEAQ (reference sequence). Trimming shortened V by 5 bases and J by 1 base, and 12 bases separated the two germline ends. CDR3 sequence (DNA): TGTGCCAGCAGCCACGGAAGATCAAGCAATCAGCCCCAGCATTTT. This sequence encodes CASSHGRSSNQPQHF.

V and J are TRBV6-6 and TRBJ2-1; 10 nucleotides line up with TRBD2. CDR1 is MNHNY and CDR2 is SVGAGI in the germline V gene (reference sequence). V shed 5 bases, J shed 9 bases, and the junction held 7 bases outside the gene matches. This CDR3 is built from 14 residues. The CDR3 DNA reads TGTGCCAGCAGTCGCGGGACTAGCGATTCTGAGCAGTTCTTC. This sequence encodes CASSRGTSDSEQFF.

This clonotype came up a few times. The genes are TRBV7-9 and TRBJ2-1; D unclear. The V end was cut by 1 base, the J end by 0 bases, with 7 bases between. There are 15 residues in the CDR3. Germline lookup yields CDR1 SEHNR and CDR2 FQNEAQ (reference sequence). The CDR3 nucleotides are TGTGCCAGCAGCTTAGACCCGTACTCCTACAATGAGCAGTTCTTC. This codes for CASSLDPYSYNEQFF.

CDR3 sequence reads: CASSLVGGRALDEQYF. In DNA, the CDR3 is TGCGCCAGCAGCTTGGTGGGCGGGAGGGCCCTCGACGAGCAGTACTTC. The rearrangement uses TRBV5-1 and TRBJ2-7; 9 nucleotides line up with TRBD2. Trimming at V came to 0 bases and at J to 5 bases, leaving 9 bases not matched to a gene. CDR3 size: 16 residues. The germline V gene has CDR1 SGHRS and CDR2 YFSETQ.

Concerning this clonotype: An end of the junction differs from the germline gene, which may be a read error. The V call is TRBV20-1, the J call TRBJ1-2, with a tentative D call TRBD1 (5 bases). The CDR3 has 14 amino acids. Germline CDR1 DFQATT, CDR2 SNEGSKA (reference sequence). CDR3: CSSRGGQGFYGYTF. The CDR3 DNA reads as TGCAGTTCTAGAGGAGGGCAGGGTTTCTATGGCTACACCTTC.

The chain links TRBV10-3 to TRBJ2-7; 9 bases are shared with TRBD1. The CDR3 loop spans 16 amino acids. The V and J ends lost 5 bases and 1 base, in that order; junction bases with no gene match: 9. CDR1 and CDR2 (germline): ENHRY, SYGVKD. The CDR3: CAISSPDRGESYEQYF. CDR3 DNA: TGTGCCATCAGTTCCCCGGACAGGGGAGAGTCCTACGAGCAGTACTTC.

This clonotype was found a few times. The chain joins TRBV6-1 to TRBJ2-7; 14 bases match TRBD2. The CDR3 loop spans 18 amino acids. CDR1 and CDR2 (germline): MNHNS, SASEGT. V was pared by 0 bases and J by 0 bases, with 4 bases of the junction left unmatched. Written as DNA, the CDR3 is TGTGCCAGCAGTGAAGCGGGGACTAGCGGGAGATTCTCCTACGAGCAGTACTTC. This gives the protein CASSEAGTSGRFSYEQYF.

V is TRBV4-1 and J is TRBJ2-3; D might be TRBD1 or TRBD2, each matching 5 bases. In germline, CDR1 is MGHRA, CDR2 YSYEKL. The CDR3 consists of 18 residues. Trimming removed 3 bases at V and 10 bases at J, with 29 bases between. Here the CDR3 reads CASSQVLLGDGRRRSQYF. DNA of the CDR3: TGCGCCAGCAGCCAGGTTCTTTTGGGGGACGGTAGGCGCCGATCGCAGTATTTT.

This clonotype was seen more than once but under ten times. The genes are TRBV7-9 and TRBJ2-7; D uncertain. This CDR3 has 17 residues. CDR1 and CDR2 from the germline V gene are SEHNR and FQNEAQ (reference sequence). Trimming pared 7 bases from V and 3 bases from J, leaving 25 bases between. CDR3 amino acids: CASNSFPSPPNLYEQYF. In DNA, the CDR3 is TGTGCCAGCAACTCTTTCCCCAGTCCCCCGAACCTCTACGAGCAGTACTTC.